This T cell receptor beta chain was recovered during a study of yellow fever vaccine responses in identical twins. Germline V gene sequence: CDR1 ENHRY, CDR2 SYGVKD. The CDR3 has 12 amino acids. V shed 2 bases and J shed 5 bases, with 6 bases lying between them. Study-wide findings and caveats: After vaccination, twins' T cell response reportedly seemed partly convergent, partly personalized.

As for this clonotype: The target antigen is unknown.

TCRdb re-called the RT-PCR reads through MiXCR, storing one row per CDR3 protein. The sample gives a few thousand distinct CDR3 sequences, roughly 87% of which show up once; around 2.9% is in the top ten. Sequenced here: T cells from blood (PBMCs), unsorted or a sorted subset (not recorded which), sampled before or after yellow fever vaccination (not recorded which). The chain links TRBV10-3 to TRBJ1-1; D possibly corresponds to TRBD1 (6 bases). The clonotype was recovered from a young woman who received the yellow fever vaccine. The CDR3 DNA reads TGTGCCATCAGTGAGGGGACAACTGAAGCTTTCTTT. This translates into CAISEGTTEAFF.